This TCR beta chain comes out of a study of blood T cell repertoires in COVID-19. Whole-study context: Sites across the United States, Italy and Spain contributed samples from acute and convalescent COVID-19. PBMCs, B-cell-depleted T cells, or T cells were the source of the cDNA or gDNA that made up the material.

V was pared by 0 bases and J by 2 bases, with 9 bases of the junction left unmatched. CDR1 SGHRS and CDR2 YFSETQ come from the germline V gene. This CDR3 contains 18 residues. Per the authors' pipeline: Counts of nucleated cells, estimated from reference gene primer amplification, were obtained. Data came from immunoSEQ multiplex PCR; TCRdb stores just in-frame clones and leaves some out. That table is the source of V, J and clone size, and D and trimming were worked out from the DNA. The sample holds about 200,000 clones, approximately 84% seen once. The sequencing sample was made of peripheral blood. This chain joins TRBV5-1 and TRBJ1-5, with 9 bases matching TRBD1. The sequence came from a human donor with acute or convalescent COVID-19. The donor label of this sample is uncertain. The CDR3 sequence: CASSLGLTGGAGNQPQHF. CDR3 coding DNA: TGCGCCAGCAGCTTGGGACTTACAGGGGGCGCGGGCAATCAGCCCCAGCATTTT. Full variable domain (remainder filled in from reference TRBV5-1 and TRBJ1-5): KAGVTQTPRYLIKTRGQQVTLSCSPISGHRSVSWYQQTPGQGLQFLFEYFSETQRNKGNFPGRFSGRQFSNSRSEMNVSTLELGDSALYLCASSLGLTGGAGNQPQHFGDGTRLSIL.